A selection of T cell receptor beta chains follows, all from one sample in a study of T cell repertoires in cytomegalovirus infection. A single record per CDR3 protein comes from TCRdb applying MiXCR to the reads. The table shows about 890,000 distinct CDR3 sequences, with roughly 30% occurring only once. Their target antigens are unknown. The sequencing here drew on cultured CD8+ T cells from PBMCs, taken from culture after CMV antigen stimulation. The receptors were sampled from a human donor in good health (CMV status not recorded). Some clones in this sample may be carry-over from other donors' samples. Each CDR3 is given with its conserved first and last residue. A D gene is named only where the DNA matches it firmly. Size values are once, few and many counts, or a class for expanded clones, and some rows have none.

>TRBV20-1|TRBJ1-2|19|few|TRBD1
TGCAGTGCTAGAGGTCCCTATCCCCGCCGGGACAGACCTAACTATGGCTACACCTTC
CSARGPYPRRDRPNYGYTF
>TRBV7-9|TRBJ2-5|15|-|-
TGTGCCAGCAGCTTAGCCTGGGACCTCGAAGAGACCCAGTACTTC
CASSLAWDLEETQYF
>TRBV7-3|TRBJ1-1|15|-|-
TGTGCCAGCAGCTTAAGCTGGGAAGCGAGCACTGAAGCTTTCTTT
CASSLSWEASTEAFF
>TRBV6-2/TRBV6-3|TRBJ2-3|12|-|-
TGTGCCAGCAGTTGGGTTGAAGATACGCAGTATTTT
CASSWVEDTQYF
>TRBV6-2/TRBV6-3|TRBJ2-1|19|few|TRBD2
TGTGCCAGCAGTTACTCGATCTATTCTCCTAGCGGCTCCTACAATGAGCAGTTCTTC
CASSYSIYSPSGSYNEQFF
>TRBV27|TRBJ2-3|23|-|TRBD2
TGTGCCAGCAGTTTAACCCCCTTCAGGCTAGCGGAGGAACGGCGCACTCTTTGGGATACGCAGTATTTT
CASSLTPFRLAEERRTLWDTQYF
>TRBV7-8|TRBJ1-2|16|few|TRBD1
TGTGCCAGCAGCGTAGACCGGACAGGGGCTGGCTATGGCTACACCTTC
CASSVDRTGAGYGYTF
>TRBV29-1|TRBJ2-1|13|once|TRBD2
TGCAGCGCTCCACTAGCGGGGGGCAATGAGCAGTTCTTC
CSAPLAGGNEQFF
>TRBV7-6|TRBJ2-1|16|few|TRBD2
TGTGCCAGCAGCTTAGCCCTAGCGGGGGGGCCCCATGAGCAGTTCTTC
CASSLALAGGPHEQFF
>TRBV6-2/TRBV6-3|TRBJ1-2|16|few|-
TGTGCCAGCAGTTACTCACCATCGGACAGCCAGGAAGGCTACACCTTC
CASSYSPSDSQEGYTF
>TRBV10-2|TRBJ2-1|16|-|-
TGCGCCGGCAGTGAGTCGATGGTGAGCTCCTACAATGAGCAGTTCTTC
CAGSESMVSSYNEQFF
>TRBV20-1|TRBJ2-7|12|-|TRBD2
TGCAGTGCTAGCCGTTGGGGGGGCGAGCAGTACTTC
CSASRWGGEQYF
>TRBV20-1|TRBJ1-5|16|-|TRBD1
TGCAGTGCTTACACAGGGGGCGTTATGGGCAATCAGCCCCAGCATTTT
CSAYTGGVMGNQPQHF
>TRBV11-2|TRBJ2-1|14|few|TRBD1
TGTGCCAGCACACGGGACAGCTTCTACAATGAGCAGTTCTTC
CASTRDSFYNEQFF
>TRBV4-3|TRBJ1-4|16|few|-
TGCGCCAGCAGCCAAGCCTTCAGCGGGGCGAATGAAAAACTGTTTTTT
CASSQAFSGANEKLFF
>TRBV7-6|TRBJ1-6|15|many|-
TGTGCCAGCAGCACTATCCGGGCGCCTCAGTCACCCCTCCACTTT
CASSTIRAPQSPLHF
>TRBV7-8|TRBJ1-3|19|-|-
TGTGCCAGCAGCTTAGCGGGGCTTCACAGAGATTTCTCTGGAAACACCATATATTTT
CASSLAGLHRDFSGNTIYF
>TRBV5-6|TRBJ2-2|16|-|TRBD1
TGTGCCAGCAGCTTGGCCGGACAGGGGTTTTCCGGGGAGCTGTTTTTT
CASSLAGQGFSGELFF
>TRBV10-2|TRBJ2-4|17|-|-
TGCGCCAACAGTGAGTCGATCAGGGACCTAGCCAAAAACATTCAGTACTTC
CANSESIRDLAKNIQYF
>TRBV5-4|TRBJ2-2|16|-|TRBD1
TGTGCCAGCAGCGGTCCTCCGGGACAGGGGGTAGGGGAGCTGTTTTTT
CASSGPPGQGVGELFF
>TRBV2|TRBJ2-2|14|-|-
TGTGCCAGCCTGGAAGGGGCGTACACCGGGGAGCTGTTTTTT
CASLEGAYTGELFF
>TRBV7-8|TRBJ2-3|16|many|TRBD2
TGTGCCAGCAGCTTAGTTTCGGGGGGGATCACAGATACGCAGTATTTT
CASSLVSGGITDTQYF
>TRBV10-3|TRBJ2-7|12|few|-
TGTGCCATCAGGACTAGCTCCTACGAGCAGTACTTC
CAIRTSSYEQYF
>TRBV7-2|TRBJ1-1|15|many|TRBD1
TGTGCCAGCAGCCAGGGGGTCGAGGGAAGTACTGAAGCTTTCTTT
CASSQGVEGSTEAFF
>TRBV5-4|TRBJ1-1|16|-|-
TGTGCCAGCAGCAACCTAATACAGGGAGTTGGCACTGAAGCTTTCTTT
CASSNLIQGVGTEAFF
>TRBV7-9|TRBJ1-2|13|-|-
TGTGCCAGCAGCTTCGCACAAGACTATGGCTACACCTTC
CASSFAQDYGYTF
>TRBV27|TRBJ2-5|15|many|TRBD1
TGTGCCAGCAGTCCCGGGACAGGGACCAGAGAGACCCAGTACTTC
CASSPGTGTRETQYF
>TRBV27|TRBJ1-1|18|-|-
TGTGCCAGCAGTTTCAGGAGTCTAATAGGAGGGGATAACACTGAAGCTTTCTTT
CASSFRSLIGGDNTEAFF
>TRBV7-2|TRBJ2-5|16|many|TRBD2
TGTGCCAGCAGCTTAGCTAGCGGGGACGACCAAGAGACCCAGTACTTC
CASSLASGDDQETQYF
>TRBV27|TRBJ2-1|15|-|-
TGTGCCAGCAGTTACGACGGGGGTGCCTACAATGAGCAGTTCTTC
CASSYDGGAYNEQFF
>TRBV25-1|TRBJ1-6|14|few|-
TGTGCCAGCAGTGTTTTGCACCCCAATTCACCCCTCCACTTT
CASSVLHPNSPLHF
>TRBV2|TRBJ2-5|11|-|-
TGTGCCACGCGGGGCCAATCGACCCAGTACTTC
CATRGQSTQYF
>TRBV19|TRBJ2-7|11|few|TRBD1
TGTGCCAGTTCGGACAGGGTGGAGCAGTACTTC
CASSDRVEQYF
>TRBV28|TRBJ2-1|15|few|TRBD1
TGTGCCAGCAGTTTGGGGACAGGCCCCTCTAATGAGCAGTTCTTC
CASSLGTGPSNEQFF
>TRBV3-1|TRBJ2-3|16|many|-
TGTGCCAGCAGCCCCCTCGCCAGGGCTAGCACAGATACGCAGTATTTT
CASSPLARASTDTQYF
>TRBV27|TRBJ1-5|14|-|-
TGTGCCAGCAGTTTCCTGGGAAATGCTCAGCCCCAGCATTTT
CASSFLGNAQPQHF
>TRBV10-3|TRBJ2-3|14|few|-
TGTGCCATCAGCTCCCCCGAGGCTGCAGATACGCAGTATTTT
CAISSPEAADTQYF
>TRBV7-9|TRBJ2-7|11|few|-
TGTGCCAGCAGCTTAGCGCCTGAGCAGTACTTC
CASSLAPEQYF
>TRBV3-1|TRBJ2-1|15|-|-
TGTGCCAGCAGCCAAGATTCCCTGCAGGGATACGAGCAGTTCTTC
CASSQDSLQGYEQFF
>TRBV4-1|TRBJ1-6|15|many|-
TGCGCCAGCAGCCAAGTTGCGGGTTTGAGTTCACCCCTCCACTTT
CASSQVAGLSSPLHF
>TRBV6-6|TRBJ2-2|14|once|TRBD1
TGTGCCAGCAGTGATGCTGACAGGGTCGGGGAGCTGTTTTTT
CASSDADRVGELFF